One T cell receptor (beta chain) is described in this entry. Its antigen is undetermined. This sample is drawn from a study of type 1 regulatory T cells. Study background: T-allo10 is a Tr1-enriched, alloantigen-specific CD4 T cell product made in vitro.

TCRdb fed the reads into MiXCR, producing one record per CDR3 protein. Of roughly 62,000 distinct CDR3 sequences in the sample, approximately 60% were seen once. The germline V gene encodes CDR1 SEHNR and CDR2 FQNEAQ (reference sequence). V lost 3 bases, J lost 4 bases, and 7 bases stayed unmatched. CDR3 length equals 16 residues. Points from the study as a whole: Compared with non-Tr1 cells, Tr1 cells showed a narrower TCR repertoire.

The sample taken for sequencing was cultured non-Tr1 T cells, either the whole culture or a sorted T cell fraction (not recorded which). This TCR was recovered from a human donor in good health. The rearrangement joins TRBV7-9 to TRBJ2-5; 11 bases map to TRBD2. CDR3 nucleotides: TGTGCCAGCAGCTTGTTAGCGGGAGGGAGGGGAGAGACCCAGTACTTC. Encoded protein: CASSLLAGGRGETQYF. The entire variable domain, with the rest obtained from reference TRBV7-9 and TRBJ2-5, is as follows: DTGVSQNPRHKITKRGQNVTFRCDPISEHNRLYWYRQTLGQGPEFLTYFQNEAQLEKSRLLSDRFSAERPKGSFSTLEIQRTEQGDSAMYLCASSLLAGGRGETQYFGPGTRLLVL.